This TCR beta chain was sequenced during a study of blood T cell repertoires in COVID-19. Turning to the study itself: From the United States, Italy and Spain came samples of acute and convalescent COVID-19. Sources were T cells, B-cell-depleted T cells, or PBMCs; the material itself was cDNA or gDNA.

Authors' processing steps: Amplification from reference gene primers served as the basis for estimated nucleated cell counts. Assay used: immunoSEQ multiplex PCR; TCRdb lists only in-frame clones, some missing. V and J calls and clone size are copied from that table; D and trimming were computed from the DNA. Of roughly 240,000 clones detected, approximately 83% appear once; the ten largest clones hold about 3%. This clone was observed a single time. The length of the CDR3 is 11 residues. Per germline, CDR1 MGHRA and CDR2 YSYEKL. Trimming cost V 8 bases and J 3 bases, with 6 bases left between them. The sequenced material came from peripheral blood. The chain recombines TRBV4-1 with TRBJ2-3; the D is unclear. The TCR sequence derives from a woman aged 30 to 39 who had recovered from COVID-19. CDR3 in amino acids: CASRYTDTQYF. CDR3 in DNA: TGCGCCAGCCGCTATACAGATACGCAGTATTTT.